This is a list of T cell receptor beta chains from one sample in a study of blood T cell repertoires in COVID-19. The repertoire was sequenced with immunoSEQ multiplex PCR; TCRdb's copy has only in-frame clones and lacks some. The sample has over 250,000 clones, 85% to 90% seen once. Source material: peripheral blood. The receptors stem from a woman in her forties or fifties with COVID-19, enrolled during active disease. Each CDR3 is given with its conserved first and last residue. D genes are given only for firm matches. The size of a clone is reported for some rows only, either as once, few or many, or as a class for expanded clones.

-	-	TRBV28	TRBJ2-7	TGTGCCAGCAACTCGGGCGAGGTCGGGATCCACGAGCAGTACTTC	CASNSGEVGIHEQYF
TRBD1	-	TRBV29-1	TRBJ2-1	TGCAGCGATCGTTACAGGGGGCCATTTTATGAGCAGTTCTTC	CSDRYRGPFYEQFF
-	-	TRBV11-2	TRBJ2-7	TGTGCCAGCAGCCGAGGGGGGGTGAACTTCTACGAGCAGTACTTC	CASSRGGVNFYEQYF
TRBD2	once	TRBV4-1	TRBJ2-7	TGCGCCAGCAGCCCCAGGGGGACTAGCCCGTGGGAGCAGTACTTC	CASSPRGTSPWEQYF
-	-	TRBV7-6	TRBJ2-1	TGTGCCAGCAGCTTAGTCCGCGGTTCTAGCTCCTACAATGAGCAGTTCTTC	CASSLVRGSSSYNEQFF
-	-	TRBV29-1	TRBJ2-6	TGCAGCGTTGATGGAGGGCTTGGGGCCAACGTCCTGACTTTC	CSVDGGLGANVLTF
TRBD2	-	TRBV5-1	TRBJ2-7	TGCGCCAGCAGCTTCCGGGCGGGACTAGCGGGAAGATCCGACGAGCAGTACTTC	CASSFRAGLAGRSDEQYF
TRBD2	-	TRBV7-6	TRBJ2-6	TGTGCCAGCAGCTTAGGCAGCGGGGGATTCTCTGGGGCCAACGTCCTGACTTTC	CASSLGSGGFSGANVLTF
TRBD1	-	TRBV29-1	TRBJ1-2	TGCAGCGTTGAGGGGGGAACCAGGGGGCGCTTTTCTGGCTACACCTTC	CSVEGGTRGRFSGYTF
TRBD2	-	TRBV5-1	TRBJ2-1	TGCGCCAGCAGCCAGGGACTAGCGGGAGATGGAAATGAGCAGTTCTTC	CASSQGLAGDGNEQFF
TRBD1	-	TRBV19	TRBJ2-2	TGTGCCAGTAGTCAGCTACAGGGGGCGGGGGACTTCGGGGAGCTGTTTTTT	CASSQLQGAGDFGELFF
-	-	TRBV7-9	TRBJ1-2	TGTGCCAGCAGCTCATACGGGGAGACGACCTATGGCTACACCTTC	CASSSYGETTYGYTF
-	-	TRBV3-1/TRBV3-2	TRBJ2-3	TGTGCCAGCAGCCAGGTATCTTTGAGGTCAGATACGCAGTATTTT	CASSQVSLRSDTQYF
TRBD1	-	TRBV5-4	TRBJ1-4	TGTGCCAGCAGCGCAAGGACAGGCGGGAATGAAAAACTGTTTTTT	CASSARTGGNEKLFF
TRBD2	few	TRBV29-1	TRBJ2-1	TGCAGCGTGGTGGGACTAGCGGGAGGGCGGGAGCAGTTCTTC	CSVVGLAGGREQFF
TRBD1	-	TRBV11-3	TRBJ1-1	TGTGCCAGCAGCGAAAGGGACAGGGAGTGGACTGAAGCTTTCTTT	CASSERDREWTEAFF
-	-	TRBV19	TRBJ2-2	TGTGCCAGTAGTCCCAGGACCGGGGAGCTGTTTTTT	CASSPRTGELFF
-	-	TRBV13	TRBJ2-7	TGTGCCAGCAGCCGGACGGGGATCTCCTACGAGCAGTACTTC	CASSRTGISYEQYF
-	few	TRBV7-3	TRBJ1-1	TGTGCCAGCAGCTCGCAGGGCACTGAAGCTTTCTTT	CASSSQGTEAFF
TRBD2	-	TRBV30	TRBJ2-7	TGTGCCTGGACGGGGGGACTCTCCTACGAGCAGTACTTC	CAWTGGLSYEQYF
-	-	TRBV5-6	TRBJ2-7	TGTGCCAGCAGCTTGGAGAATAGCGGACGCTACGAGCAGTACTTC	CASSLENSGRYEQYF
TRBD1	-	TRBV18	TRBJ1-5	TGTGCCAGCTCAGACCGACAGGGGGCTAGCAATCAGCCCCAGCATTTT	CASSDRQGASNQPQHF
-	few	TRBV6-5	TRBJ1-1	TGTGCCAGCAGTTACTCCGGGTACCTCGGGGACACTGAAGCTTTCTTT	CASSYSGYLGDTEAFF
TRBD2	-	TRBV6-2/TRBV6-3	TRBJ2-7	TGTGCCAGCAGTAAACCCCCGGTAGCGGGAGACTACGAGCAGTACTTC	CASSKPPVAGDYEQYF
-	-	TRBV19	TRBJ2-7	TGTGCCAGTAGTCAGGGTGACACCCGGTTAGAGCAGTACTTC	CASSQGDTRLEQYF
TRBD2	-	TRBV7-2	TRBJ2-6	TGTGCCAGCAGCTTAAAAGCTAGCGGAGACTCTGGGGCCAACGTCCTGACTTTC	CASSLKASGDSGANVLTF
-	once	TRBV4-1	TRBJ2-7	TGCGCCAGCAGCCACACGGCCACGCGAGGCGAGCAGTACTTC	CASSHTATRGEQYF
-	-	TRBV9	TRBJ2-7	TGTGCCAGCAGCGCTACAACGGGGGGCCCCTCCTACGAGCAGTACTTC	CASSATTGGPSYEQYF
-	-	TRBV13	TRBJ2-7	TGTGCCAGCAGCTTAGGGCAGGGGTACGAGCAGTACTTC	CASSLGQGYEQYF
TRBD1	-	TRBV19	TRBJ1-3	TGTGCCACTACCGGGACAGCAAACACCATATATTTT	CATTGTANTIYF
TRBD2	-	TRBV6-6	TRBJ2-5	TGTGCCAGCAGTCTGCTAGCGGGAGGATGGGGGTACCAAGAGACCCAGTACTTC	CASSLLAGGWGYQETQYF
-	-	TRBV3-1/TRBV3-2	TRBJ2-7	TGTGCCAGCAGCCCCCCCCGGGATCCTACGGAGCAGTACTTC	CASSPPRDPTEQYF
-	-	TRBV9	TRBJ1-1	TGTGCCAGCAGCGTAGGTCGTCGGGGGGGTGAAGCTTTCTTT	CASSVGRRGGEAFF
-	-	TRBV2	TRBJ2-1	TGTGCCAGCAGTTTTCTGCGGGATGACTCCTACAATGAGCAGTTCTTC	CASSFLRDDSYNEQFF
TRBD1	-	TRBV27	TRBJ2-1	TGTGCCACTCGTCGGACAGGGGCCTACAATGAGCAGTTCTTC	CATRRTGAYNEQFF
TRBD1	-	TRBV19	TRBJ1-5	TGTGCCAGTAGTATAGATCAGGGGGCGCGTCAGCCCCAGCATTTT	CASSIDQGARQPQHF
TRBD2	-	TRBV6-1	TRBJ2-2	TGTGCCAGCAGTGGAACAACCGGGACTAAGAACACCGGGGAGCTGTTTTTT	CASSGTTGTKNTGELFF
TRBD2	-	TRBV27	TRBJ2-5	TGTGCCAGCAGCACGATAGCGGGGGGGATGGAGACCCAGTACTTC	CASSTIAGGMETQYF
-	-	TRBV12-3/TRBV12-4	TRBJ2-3	TGTGCCAGCAGTATTCAAAGCACAGATACGCAGTATTTT	CASSIQSTDTQYF
-	-	TRBV12-3/TRBV12-4	TRBJ1-1	TGTGCCAGCAGGCCTTCAGGGGTTACTGAAGCTTTCTTT	CASRPSGVTEAFF
TRBD1	-	TRBV19	TRBJ2-4	TGTGCCAGTAGTAAGACAGGGTACACCTTAGCCAAAAACATTCAGTACTTC	CASSKTGYTLAKNIQYF
TRBD2	-	TRBV7-2	TRBJ2-2	TGTGCCAGCAGCTCAGCTAGCGGGATGGTCGGGGAGCTGTTTTTT	CASSSASGMVGELFF
TRBD1	-	TRBV6-2/TRBV6-3	TRBJ2-3	TGTGCCAGCAGTGGTGGGCTGGACAGGATCTACGCAGATACGCAGTATTTT	CASSGGLDRIYADTQYF
TRBD2	once	TRBV7-3	TRBJ2-1	TGTGCCAGCAGCTTAGCACTAGCGGGAGAGAGTGAGCAGTTCTTC	CASSLALAGESEQFF
-	-	TRBV7-2	TRBJ2-2	TGTGCCAGCAGCTCAACAGGGTCCACCGGGGAGCTGTTTTTT	CASSSTGSTGELFF
TRBD1	-	TRBV7-9	TRBJ2-7	TGTGCCAGCAGCTTAGCCTGGACAGGGGATGTCTACGAGCAGTACTTC	CASSLAWTGDVYEQYF
TRBD1	-	TRBV4-1	TRBJ2-1	TGCGCCAGCAGCCAGCCCGGGACAGGGGTTTACAATGAGCAGTTCTTC	CASSQPGTGVYNEQFF
-	-	TRBV11-3	TRBJ1-1	TGTGCCAGCAGCTTAGTGGTCGGGGACACTGAAGCTTTCTTT	CASSLVVGDTEAFF
TRBD2	-	TRBV9	TRBJ2-1	TGTGCCAGCAGCGCTCAGACAGGACGAGTAGCGGGGGAATACTACAATGAGCAGTTCTTC	CASSAQTGRVAGEYYNEQFF